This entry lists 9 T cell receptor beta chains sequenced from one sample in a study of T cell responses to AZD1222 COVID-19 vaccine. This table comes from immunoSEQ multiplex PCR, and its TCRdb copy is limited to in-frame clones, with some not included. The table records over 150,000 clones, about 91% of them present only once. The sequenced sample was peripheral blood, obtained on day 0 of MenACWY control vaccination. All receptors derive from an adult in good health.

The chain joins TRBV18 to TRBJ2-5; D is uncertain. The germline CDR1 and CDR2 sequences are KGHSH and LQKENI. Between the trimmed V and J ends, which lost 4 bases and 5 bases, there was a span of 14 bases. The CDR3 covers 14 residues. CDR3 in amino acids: CASSQPGTGETQYF. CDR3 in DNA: TGTGCCAGCTCACAGCCGGGCACTGGGGAGACCCAGTACTTC.

The CDR3 coding sequence is TGTGCCAGCTGGGGTCTGGGTCGAGCAGATACGCAGTATTTT. Its translation: CASWGLGRADTQYF. The gene calls are TRBV6-5 and TRBJ2-3; D remains ambiguous. The V gene's germline CDR1 is MNHEY and CDR2 SVGAGI. The CDR3 sequence is 14 residues long. V lost 8 bases to trimming and J lost 4 bases, with 16 bases between them.

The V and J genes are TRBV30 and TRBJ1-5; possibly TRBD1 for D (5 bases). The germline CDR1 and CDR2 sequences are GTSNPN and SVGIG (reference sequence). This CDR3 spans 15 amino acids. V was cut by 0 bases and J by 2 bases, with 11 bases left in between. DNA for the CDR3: TGTGCCTGGAGTGTACAGGTTAAACGCAATCAGCCCCAGCATTTT. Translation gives CAWSVQVKRNQPQHF.

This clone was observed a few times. CDR3 nucleotides: TGTGCCACCAGTGATGGGGTTTTTGGCTACACCTTC. Its translation: CATSDGVFGYTF. The rearrangement joins TRBV24-1 to TRBJ1-2; D is ambiguous. This CDR3 is 12 amino acids long. The V and J ends lost 3 bases and 7 bases respectively, with 8 bases between them. Per germline, CDR1 KGHDR and CDR2 SFDVKD.

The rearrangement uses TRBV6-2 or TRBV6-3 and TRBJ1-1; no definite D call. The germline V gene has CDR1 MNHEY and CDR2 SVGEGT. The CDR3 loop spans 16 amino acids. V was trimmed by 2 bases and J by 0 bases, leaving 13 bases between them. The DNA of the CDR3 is TGTGCCAGCAGTTACCCCAGCCGGGCGGTGAACACTGAAGCTTTCTTT. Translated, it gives CASSYPSRAVNTEAFF.

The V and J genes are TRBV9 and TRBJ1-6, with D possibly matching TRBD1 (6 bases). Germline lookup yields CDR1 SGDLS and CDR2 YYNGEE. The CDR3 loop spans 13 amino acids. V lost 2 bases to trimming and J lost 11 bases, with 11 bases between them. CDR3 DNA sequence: TGTGCCAGCAGCGTTTCAGGGGTCCCACCCCTCCACTTT. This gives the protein CASSVSGVPPLHF.

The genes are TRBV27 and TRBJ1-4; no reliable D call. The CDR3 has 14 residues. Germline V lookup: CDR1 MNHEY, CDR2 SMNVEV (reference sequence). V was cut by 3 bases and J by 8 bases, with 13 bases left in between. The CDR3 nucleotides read TGTGCCAGCAGTTTGGTCAGTATTCGAGAAAAACTGTTTTTT. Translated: CASSLVSIREKLFF.

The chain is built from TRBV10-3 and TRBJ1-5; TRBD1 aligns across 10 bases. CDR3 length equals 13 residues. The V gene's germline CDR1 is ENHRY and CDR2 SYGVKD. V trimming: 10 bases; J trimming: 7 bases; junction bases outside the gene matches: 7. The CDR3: CATRQGADQPQHF. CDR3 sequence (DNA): TGTGCCACCCGACAGGGGGCTGACCAGCCCCAGCATTTT.

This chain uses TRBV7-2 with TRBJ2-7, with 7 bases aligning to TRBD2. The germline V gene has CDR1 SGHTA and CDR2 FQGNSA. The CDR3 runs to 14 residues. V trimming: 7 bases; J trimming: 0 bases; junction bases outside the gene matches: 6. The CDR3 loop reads CASNVGGSSYEQYF. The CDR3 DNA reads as TGTGCCAGCAACGTCGGGGGGTCCTCCTACGAGCAGTACTTC.